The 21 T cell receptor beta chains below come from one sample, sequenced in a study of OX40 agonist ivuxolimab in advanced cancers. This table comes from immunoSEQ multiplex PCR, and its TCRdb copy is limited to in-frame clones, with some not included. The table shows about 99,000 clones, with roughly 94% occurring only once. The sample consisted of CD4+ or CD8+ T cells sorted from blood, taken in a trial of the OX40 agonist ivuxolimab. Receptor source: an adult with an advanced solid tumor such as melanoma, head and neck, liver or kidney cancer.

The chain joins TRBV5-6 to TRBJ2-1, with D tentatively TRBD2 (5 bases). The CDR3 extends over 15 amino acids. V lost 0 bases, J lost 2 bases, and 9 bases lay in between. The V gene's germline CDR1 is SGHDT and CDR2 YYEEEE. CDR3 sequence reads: CASSLAGNAYNEQFF. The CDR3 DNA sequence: TGTGCCAGCAGCTTGGCCGGGAACGCCTACAATGAGCAGTTCTTC.

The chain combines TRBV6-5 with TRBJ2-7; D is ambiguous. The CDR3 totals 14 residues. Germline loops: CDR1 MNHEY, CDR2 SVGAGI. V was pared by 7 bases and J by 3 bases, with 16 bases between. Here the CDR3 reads CASTRPYGLYEQYF. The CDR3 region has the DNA TGTGCCAGCACCCGACCATACGGGCTCTACGAGCAGTACTTC.

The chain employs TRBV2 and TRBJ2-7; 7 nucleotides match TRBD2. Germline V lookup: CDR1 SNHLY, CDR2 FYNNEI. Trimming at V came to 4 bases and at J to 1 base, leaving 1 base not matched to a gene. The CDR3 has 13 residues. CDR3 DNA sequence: TGTGCCAGCAGTGTTAGCGGGTCCTACGAGCAGTACTTC. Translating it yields CASSVSGSYEQYF.

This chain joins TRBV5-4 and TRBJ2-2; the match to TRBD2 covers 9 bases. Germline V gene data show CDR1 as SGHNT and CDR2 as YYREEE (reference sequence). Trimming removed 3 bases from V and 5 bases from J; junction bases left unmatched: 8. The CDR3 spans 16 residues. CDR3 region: CASSSSSGVRTGELFF. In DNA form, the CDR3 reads TGTGCCAGCAGCTCCTCTAGCGGGGTTAGAACCGGGGAGCTGTTTTTT. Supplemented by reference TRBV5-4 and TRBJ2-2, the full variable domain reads ETGVTQSPTHLIKTRGQQVTLRCSSQSGHNTVSWYQQALGQGPQFIFQYYREEENGRGNFPPRFSGLQFPNYSSELNVNALELDDSALYLCASSSSSGVRTGELFFGEGSRLTVL.

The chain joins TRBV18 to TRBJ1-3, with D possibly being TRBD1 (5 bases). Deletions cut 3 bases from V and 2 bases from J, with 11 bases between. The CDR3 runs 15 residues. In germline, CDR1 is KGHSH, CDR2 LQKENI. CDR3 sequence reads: CASSPTVGAGNTIYF. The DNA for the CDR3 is TGTGCCAGCTCACCCACCGTGGGGGCTGGAAACACCATATATTTT.

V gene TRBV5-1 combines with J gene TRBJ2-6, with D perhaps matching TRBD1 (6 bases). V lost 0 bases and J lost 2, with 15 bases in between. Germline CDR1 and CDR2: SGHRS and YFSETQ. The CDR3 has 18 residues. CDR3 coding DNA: TGCGCCAGCAGCTTGGCCGCAGGGGCATTCACTGGGGCCAACGTCCTGACTTTC. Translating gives CASSLAAGAFTGANVLTF.

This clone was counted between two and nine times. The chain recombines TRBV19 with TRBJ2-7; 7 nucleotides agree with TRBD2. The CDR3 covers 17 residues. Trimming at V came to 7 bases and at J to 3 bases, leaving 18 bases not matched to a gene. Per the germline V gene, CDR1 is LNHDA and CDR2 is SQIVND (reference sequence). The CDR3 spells CASTPGPLAEDYYEQYF. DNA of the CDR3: TGTGCCAGTACCCCGGGCCCCCTAGCGGAGGACTACTACGAGCAGTACTTC. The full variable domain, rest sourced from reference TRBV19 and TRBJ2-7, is DGGITQSPKYLFRKEGQNVTLSCEQNLNHDAMYWYRQDPGQGLRLIYYSQIVNDFQKGDIAEGYSVSREKKESFPLTVTSAQKNPTAFYLCASTPGPLAEDYYEQYFGPGTRLTVT.

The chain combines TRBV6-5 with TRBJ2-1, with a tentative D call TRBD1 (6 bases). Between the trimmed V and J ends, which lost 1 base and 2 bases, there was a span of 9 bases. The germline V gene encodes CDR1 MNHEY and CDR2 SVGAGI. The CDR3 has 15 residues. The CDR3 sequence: CASSYFEGAYNEQFF. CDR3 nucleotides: TGTGCCAGCAGTTACTTTGAGGGGGCCTACAATGAGCAGTTCTTC.

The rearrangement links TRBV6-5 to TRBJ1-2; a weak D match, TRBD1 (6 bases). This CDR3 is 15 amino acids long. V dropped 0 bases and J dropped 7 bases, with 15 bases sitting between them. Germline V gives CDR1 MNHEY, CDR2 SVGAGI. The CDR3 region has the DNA TGTGCCAGCAGTTACTCAGGGGGGCGCAGACTTGGCTACACCTTC. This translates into CASSYSGGRRLGYTF.

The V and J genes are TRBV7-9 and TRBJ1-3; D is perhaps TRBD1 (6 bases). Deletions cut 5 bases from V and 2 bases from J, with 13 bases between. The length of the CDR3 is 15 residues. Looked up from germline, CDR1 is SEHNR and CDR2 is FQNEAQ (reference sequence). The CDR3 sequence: CASSKRGAAGNTIYF. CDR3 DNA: TGTGCCAGCAGCAAACGGGGGGCCGCTGGAAACACCATATATTTT.

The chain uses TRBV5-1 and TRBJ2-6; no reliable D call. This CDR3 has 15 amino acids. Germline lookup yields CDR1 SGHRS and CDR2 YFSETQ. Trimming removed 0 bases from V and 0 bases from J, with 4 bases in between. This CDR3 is CASSLVSSGANVLTF. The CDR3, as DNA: TGCGCCAGCAGCTTGGTGAGCTCTGGGGCCAACGTCCTGACTTTC.

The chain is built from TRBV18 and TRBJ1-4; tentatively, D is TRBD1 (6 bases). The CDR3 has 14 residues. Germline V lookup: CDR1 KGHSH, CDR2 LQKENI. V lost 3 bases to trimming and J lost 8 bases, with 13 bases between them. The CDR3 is CASSPNRVDEKLFF. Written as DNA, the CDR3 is TGTGCCAGCTCACCCAACAGGGTTGACGAAAAACTGTTTTTT.

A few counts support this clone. The CDR3 DNA reads as TGTGCCAGCAGTGGTCGGCCCTGGGCTTTCTTT. It encodes CASSGRPWAFF. The chain is built from TRBV28 and TRBJ1-1; no definite D call. The length of the CDR3 is 11 residues. Trimming stripped 5 bases from V and 11 bases from J, with 12 bases between. The germline V gene has CDR1 MDHEN and CDR2 SYDVKM.

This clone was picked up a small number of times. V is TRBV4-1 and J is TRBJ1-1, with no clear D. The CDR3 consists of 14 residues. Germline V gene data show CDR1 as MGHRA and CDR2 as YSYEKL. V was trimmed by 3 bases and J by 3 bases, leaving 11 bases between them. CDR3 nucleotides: TGCGCCAGCAGCCAGAGGCGGAGGGACACTGAAGCTTTCTTT. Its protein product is CASSQRRRDTEAFF.

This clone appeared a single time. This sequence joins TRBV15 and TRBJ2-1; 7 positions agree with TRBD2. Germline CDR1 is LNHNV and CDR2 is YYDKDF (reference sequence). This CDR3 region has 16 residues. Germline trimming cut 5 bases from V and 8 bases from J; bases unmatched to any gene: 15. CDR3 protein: CATSPGPPGRVDEQFF. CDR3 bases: TGTGCCACCAGCCCTGGTCCCCCAGGGAGGGTCGATGAGCAGTTCTTC.

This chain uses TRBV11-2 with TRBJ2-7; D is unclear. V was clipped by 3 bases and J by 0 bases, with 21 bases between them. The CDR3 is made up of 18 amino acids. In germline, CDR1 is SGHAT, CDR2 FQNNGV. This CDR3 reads CASSFYSAPHSSSYEQYF. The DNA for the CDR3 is TGTGCCAGCAGCTTTTACTCGGCCCCTCATAGCAGCTCCTACGAGCAGTACTTC.

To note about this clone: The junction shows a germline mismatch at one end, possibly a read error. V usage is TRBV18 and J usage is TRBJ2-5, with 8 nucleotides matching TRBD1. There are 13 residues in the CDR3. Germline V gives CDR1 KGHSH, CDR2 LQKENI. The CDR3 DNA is TGTGCCAGCTCAGCGGGACAGGAAGAGACCCGGTACTTC. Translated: CASSAGQEETRYF.

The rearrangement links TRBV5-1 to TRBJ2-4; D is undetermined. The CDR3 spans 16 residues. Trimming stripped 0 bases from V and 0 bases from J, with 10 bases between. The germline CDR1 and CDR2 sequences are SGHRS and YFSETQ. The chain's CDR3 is CASSLERNLAKNIQYF. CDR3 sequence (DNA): TGCGCCAGCAGCTTGGAGCGAAATCTAGCCAAAAACATTCAGTACTTC.

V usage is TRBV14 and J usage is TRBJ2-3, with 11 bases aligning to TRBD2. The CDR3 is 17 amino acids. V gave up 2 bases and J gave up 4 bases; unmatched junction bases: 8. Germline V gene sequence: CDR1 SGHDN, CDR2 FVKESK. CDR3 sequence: CASSQTLAGGRADTQYF. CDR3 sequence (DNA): TGTGCCAGCAGCCAAACCCTAGCGGGGGGCCGGGCAGATACGCAGTATTTT.

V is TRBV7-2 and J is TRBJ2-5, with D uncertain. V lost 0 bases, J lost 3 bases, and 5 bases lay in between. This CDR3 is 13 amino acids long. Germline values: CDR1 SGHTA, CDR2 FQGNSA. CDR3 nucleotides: TGTGCCAGCAGCTTAGCCTGGGAAGAGACCCAGTACTTC. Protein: CASSLAWEETQYF.

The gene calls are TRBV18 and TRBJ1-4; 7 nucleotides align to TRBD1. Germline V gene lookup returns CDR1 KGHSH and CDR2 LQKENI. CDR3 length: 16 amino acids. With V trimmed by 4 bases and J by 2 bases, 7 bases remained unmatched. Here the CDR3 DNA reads TGTGCCAGCTCACGAGGACGACAGGGTACTAATGAAAAACTGTTTTTT. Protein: CASSRGRQGTNEKLFF.